These T cell receptor beta chains were read from a single sample in a study of T cells in Graves' hyperthyroidism and ophthalmopathy. TCRdb reprocessed the multiplex PCR reads with MiXCR, giving one entry per CDR3 protein. The sample comprises about 480,000 distinct CDR3 sequences, about an eighth of which are singletons, and around a sixth rests with the top ten. The sample was blood. Receptors were obtained from a woman between 18 and 30 years old with Graves' hyperthyroidism. The CDR3 runs from the conserved cysteine through the conserved F or W.

TRBV30	CACSGQGGREAFF
TRBV30	CAWIKDRWDTGELFF
TRBV5-1	CASSLGTGEETQYF
TRBV11-2	CASSLWAARRTDHSGANVLTF
TRBV12-3/TRBV12-4	CASSLGYEETEKLFF
TRBV2	CASRHPSNQPQHF
TRBV3-1	CASSGKNTDTQYF
TRBV5-1	CASSLAIGPLSGANVLTF
TRBV4-1	CASSQEGQTQYF
TRBV7-9	CASSRRQLNTEAFF
TRBV7-9	CASSLVGTSGRTTNTGELFF
TRBV5-1	CASSYRGSSNTGELFF
TRBV12-3/TRBV12-4	CASTLQFGASYEQYF
TRBV7-3	CASSLQNGGNTEAFF
TRBV10-3	CAITSSGANVLTF
TRBV19	CASSIDRDYEQYF
TRBV7-4	CASSLGRGMVYEQYF